The next 9 T cell receptor beta chains were all read from a single sample in a study of cytomegalovirus exposure and HLA in healthy donors. Use of 60 Vbeta and 13 Jbeta primers characterized the PCR. Method: immunoSEQ multiplex PCR; TCRdb's copy keeps in-frame clones and lacks some. The sample includes some 99,000 clones, roughly 70% of them seen just once. The sample comprised PBMCs. The receptors shown here come from an older woman in good health and CMV-seropositive.

CDR3 amino acids: CASSTGQGWSGNTIYF. In DNA form, the CDR3 reads TGTGCCAGCAGTACCGGACAGGGCTGGAGTGGAAACACCATATATTTT. The genes are TRBV2 and TRBJ1-3; 8 bases map to TRBD1. Losses at the gene ends were 5 bases for V and 3 bases for J; bases not matched to a gene: 9. There are 16 residues in the CDR3. The germline CDR1 and CDR2 sequences are SNHLY and FYNNEI.

The J gene is TRBJ2-5, the V gene TRBV5-1, with TRBD2 matching over 9 bases. Germline CDR1 SGHRS, CDR2 YFSETQ. The ends lost 0 bases at V and 1 base at J; junction bases unmatched: 4. This CDR3 is built from 16 residues. The CDR3 DNA reads TGCGCCAGCAGCTTGGGGGCTAGCGGGATCCAAGAGACCCAGTACTTC. Protein: CASSLGASGIQETQYF.

The CDR3 bases are TGTGCCAGTAGTATAGTGGCGGGGCAAGAGACCCAGTACTTC. This translates into CASSIVAGQETQYF. This chain joins TRBV19 and TRBJ2-5; perhaps TRBD2 as D (6 bases). Trimming stripped 1 base from V and 2 bases from J, with 8 bases between. The CDR3 contains 14 residues. Germline CDR1 LNHDA, CDR2 SQIVND (reference sequence). Looking up the rest from reference TRBV19 and TRBJ2-5 gives the full variable domain: DGGITQSPKYLFRKEGQNVTLSCEQNLNHDAMYWYRQDPGQGLRLIYYSQIVNDFQKGDIAEGYSVSREKKESFPLTVTSAQKNPTAFYLCASSIVAGQETQYFGPGTRLLVL.

This chain connects TRBV30 to TRBJ2-3, with 8 bases matching TRBD1. V gave up 5 bases and J gave up 4 bases; unmatched junction bases: 8. CDR1 is GTSNPN and CDR2 is SVGIG in the germline V gene (reference sequence). The CDR3 contains 14 residues. The CDR3 loop reads CAWGRGPLADTQYF. CDR3 nucleotide sequence: TGTGCCTGGGGCAGGGGGCCGCTTGCAGATACGCAGTATTTT.

This sequence joins TRBV6-5 and TRBJ2-4; 9 bases map to TRBD1. This CDR3 has 14 residues. The germline V gene encodes CDR1 MNHEY and CDR2 SVGAGI. J was trimmed by 9 bases and V by 7 bases; bases with no gene match: 10. Here the CDR3 reads CASIAGTGPTIQYF. CDR3 in DNA: TGTGCCAGCATTGCCGGGACAGGGCCCACCATTCAGTACTTC.

The chain uses TRBV5-1 and TRBJ1-1; 9 nucleotides match TRBD1. This CDR3 comprises 14 residues. Trimming removed 4 bases from V and 2 bases from J; junction bases left unmatched: 3. Germline V gene data show CDR1 as SGHRS and CDR2 as YFSETQ. The CDR3 spells CASSMDRGNTEAFF. DNA for the CDR3: TGCGCCAGCAGCATGGACAGGGGAAACACTGAAGCTTTCTTT.

The chain is built from TRBV6-5 and TRBJ1-2; 9 bases are a match to TRBD1. Germline trimming cut 7 bases from V and 4 bases from J; bases unmatched to any gene: 4. The germline V gene encodes CDR1 MNHEY and CDR2 SVGAGI. The CDR3 length is 13 residues. Here the CDR3 reads CASTRTGAYGYTF. CDR3 nucleotides: TGTGCCAGCACCCGGACAGGGGCCTATGGCTACACCTTC.

This chain links TRBV6-1 with TRBJ2-1; 8 bases are shared with TRBD2. From germline, CDR1 is MNHNS and CDR2 SASEGT. The CDR3 has 15 amino acids. Germline trimming cut 5 bases from V and 7 bases from J; bases unmatched to any gene: 10. The CDR3 sequence is CASSNEGLVSNEQFF. The CDR3 nucleotides read TGTGCCAGCAGTAATGAGGGACTAGTTTCGAATGAGCAGTTCTTC.

The chain has TRBV7-9 and TRBJ2-5, with 9 bases aligning to TRBD1. The J call may be mistaken, given a closer DNA end match to TRBJ2-7. Germline CDR1 SEHNR, CDR2 FQNEAQ (reference sequence). CDR3 length equals 13 residues. CDR3 bases: TGTGCCAGCAGCCGACAGGGGGTCTACGAGCAGTACTTC. It encodes CASSRQGVYEQYF.